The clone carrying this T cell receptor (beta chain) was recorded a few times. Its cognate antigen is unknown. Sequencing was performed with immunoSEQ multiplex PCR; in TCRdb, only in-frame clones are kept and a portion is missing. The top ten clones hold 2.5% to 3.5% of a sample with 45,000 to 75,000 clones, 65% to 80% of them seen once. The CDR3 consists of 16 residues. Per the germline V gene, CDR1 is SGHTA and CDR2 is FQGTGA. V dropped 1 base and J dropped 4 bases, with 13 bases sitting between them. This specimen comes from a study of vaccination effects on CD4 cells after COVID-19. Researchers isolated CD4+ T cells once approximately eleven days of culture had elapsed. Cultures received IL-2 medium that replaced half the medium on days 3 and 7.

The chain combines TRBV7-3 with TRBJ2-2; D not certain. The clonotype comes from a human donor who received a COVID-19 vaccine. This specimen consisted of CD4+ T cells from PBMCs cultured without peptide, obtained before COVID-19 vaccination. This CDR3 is CASSLRAVPGTGELFF. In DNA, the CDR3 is TGTGCCAGCAGCTTAAGGGCGGTCCCTGGCACCGGGGAGCTGTTTTTT.